Sequencing of this TCR beta chain was carried out in a study of CD8+ T cells in alopecia areata. Between the trimmed V and J ends, which lost 1 base and 10 bases, there was a span of 10 bases. The CDR3 contains 12 residues. CDR1 and CDR2 (germline): MNHNS, SASEGT. Following RNA extraction, reverse transcription yielded cDNA that acted as the sequencing template. Method: immunoSEQ multiplex PCR; TCRdb's copy keeps in-frame clones and lacks some. The sample has approximately 200,000 clones, about three fifths seen once. The treatment here: oral pan-JAK inhibitor, 5-10 mg twice daily. Sorted out of PBMCs were CD4+ T cells and CD8+ T cells.

V and J are TRBV6-1 and TRBJ1-1; possible D gene TRBD1, 5 bases. The source was CD4+ T cells sorted from blood, collected at week 24, from a patient treated with tofacitinib. This TCR was sampled from a human donor with alopecia areata. The CDR3 DNA reads TGTGCCAGCAGTGAAGGGGGGGGAGCAGCTTTCTTT. It translates to CASSEGGGAAFF.